The rows below give T cell receptor beta chains drawn from one sample of a study of shared clonotypes between healthy human individuals. Clones were sequenced by immunoSEQ multiplex PCR, and TCRdb holds only the in-frame ones, with some missing. The sample gives approximately 1,500,000 clones, 96% of which show up once; roughly 1.2% is in the top ten. Sample: naive CD4+ T cells sorted from blood. These receptor sequences come from a man aged 25 to 40 in good health. CDR3s include the opening cysteine and the closing phenylalanine or tryptophan. The order of the fields is V gene, J gene, D gene, clone size, CDR3 length, CDR3 DNA, CDR3 protein. D genes are given only for firm matches. The listing skips clone size in some rows; elsewhere it reads once, few, many or a size class.

v_call: TRBV5-1; j_call: TRBJ1-4; d_call: -; clone_size: -; cdr3_length: 15; cdr3_nt: TGCGCCAGCAGCTTGGCCGCCGGGGGGAGGGAAAAACTGTTTTTT; cdr3_aa: CASSLAAGGREKLFF
v_call: TRBV6-5; j_call: TRBJ2-2; d_call: TRBD1; clone_size: -; cdr3_length: 13; cdr3_nt: TGTGCCAACCGGGACAGAAACACCGGGGAGCTGTTTTTT; cdr3_aa: CANRDRNTGELFF
v_call: TRBV6-1; j_call: TRBJ2-1; d_call: TRBD2; clone_size: once; cdr3_length: 15; cdr3_nt: TGTGCCAGCAGTGAGCAGCTAGCGGGAGGCAATGAGCAGTTCTTC; cdr3_aa: CASSEQLAGGNEQFF
v_call: TRBV18; j_call: TRBJ2-1; d_call: -; clone_size: -; cdr3_length: 12; cdr3_nt: TGTGCCAGCTCACCCGCTTCCAATGAGCAGTTCTTC; cdr3_aa: CASSPASNEQFF
v_call: TRBV7-9; j_call: TRBJ2-1; d_call: TRBD2; clone_size: -; cdr3_length: 15; cdr3_nt: TGTGCCAGCAGCATTGAGAGACTAGCGGGAGGGGAGCAGTTCTTC; cdr3_aa: CASSIERLAGGEQFF
v_call: TRBV6-5; j_call: TRBJ1-5; d_call: -; clone_size: -; cdr3_length: 15; cdr3_nt: TGTGCCAGCAGTTACTCGATGGGAGACGATCAGCCCCAGCATTTT; cdr3_aa: CASSYSMGDDQPQHF
v_call: TRBV2; j_call: TRBJ2-5; d_call: TRBD2; clone_size: -; cdr3_length: 16; cdr3_nt: TGTGCCAGCAAATTTTCTAGCGGGAGAACTGTACAGACCCAGTACTTC; cdr3_aa: CASKFSSGRTVQTQYF
v_call: TRBV13; j_call: TRBJ2-5; d_call: TRBD1; clone_size: -; cdr3_length: 16; cdr3_nt: TGTGCCAGCAGACCATCAGGGACAGGCCACCGAGAGACCCAGTACTTC; cdr3_aa: CASRPSGTGHRETQYF
v_call: TRBV18; j_call: TRBJ1-1; d_call: -; clone_size: -; cdr3_length: 16; cdr3_nt: TGTGCCAGCTCACCCCTCTCGACCGGACAGAACACTGAAGCTTTCTTT; cdr3_aa: CASSPLSTGQNTEAFF
v_call: TRBV9; j_call: TRBJ2-7; d_call: TRBD1; clone_size: -; cdr3_length: 17; cdr3_nt: TGTGCCAGCAGCGCCGGACAGGGGGCAGGCCCCAACTACGAGCAGTACTTC; cdr3_aa: CASSAGQGAGPNYEQYF
v_call: TRBV19; j_call: TRBJ2-3; d_call: -; clone_size: -; cdr3_length: 14; cdr3_nt: TGTGCCAGTAGTAGAGACAGAAACACAGATACGCAGTATTTT; cdr3_aa: CASSRDRNTDTQYF
v_call: TRBV18; j_call: TRBJ2-2; d_call: -; clone_size: -; cdr3_length: 17; cdr3_nt: TGTGCCAGCTCACGATATACTATCGAGGGTAACACCGGGGAGCTGTTTTTT; cdr3_aa: CASSRYTIEGNTGELFF
v_call: TRBV27; j_call: TRBJ1-5; d_call: -; clone_size: once; cdr3_length: 15; cdr3_nt: TGTGCCAGCAGTTTCGCGGCTTATAGCAATCAGCCCCAGCATTTT; cdr3_aa: CASSFAAYSNQPQHF
v_call: TRBV4-3; j_call: TRBJ2-3; d_call: TRBD2; clone_size: -; cdr3_length: 16; cdr3_nt: TGCGCCAGCAGCCAAGCAGGACTAGCGGGAGTAGATACGCAGTATTTT; cdr3_aa: CASSQAGLAGVDTQYF
v_call: TRBV28; j_call: TRBJ2-5; d_call: TRBD2; clone_size: -; cdr3_length: 15; cdr3_nt: TGTGCCAGCAGTTTTCTAGCGGGAGGGCCAGAGACCCAGTACTTC; cdr3_aa: CASSFLAGGPETQYF
v_call: TRBV7-9; j_call: TRBJ2-6; d_call: -; clone_size: -; cdr3_length: 14; cdr3_nt: TGTGCCAGCAGCACCCCCCTTAGGGCCAACGTCCTGACTTTC; cdr3_aa: CASSTPLRANVLTF
v_call: TRBV7-8; j_call: TRBJ1-4; d_call: -; clone_size: -; cdr3_length: 14; cdr3_nt: TGTGCCAGCACCCGGGGGTGGAACGATGAAAAACTGTTTTTT; cdr3_aa: CASTRGWNDEKLFF
v_call: TRBV5-1; j_call: TRBJ1-1; d_call: -; clone_size: -; cdr3_length: 15; cdr3_nt: TGCGCCAGCAGCTTGGCCGGGCAGGGCATCACTGAAGCTTTCTTT; cdr3_aa: CASSLAGQGITEAFF